These 8 T cell receptor beta chains came from one sample sequenced in a study of cytomegalovirus exposure and HLA in healthy donors. Primers for the PCR totalled 60 Vbeta and 13 Jbeta. Clones were read by immunoSEQ multiplex PCR, and TCRdb kept only the in-frame ones, dropping some. The repertoire includes approximately 170,000 clones, 65% to 80% of them detected once, and 7% sits in the top ten. Sequenced input: PBMCs. These receptors came from a woman between 40 and 50 years old in good health and CMV-seropositive.

The chain recombines TRBV27 with TRBJ1-1; D uncertain. The CDR3 is 13 amino acids. Looked up from germline, CDR1 is MNHEY and CDR2 is SMNVEV (reference sequence). V lost 6 bases and J 1 base, leaving 9 bases between the germline ends. In nucleotides, the CDR3 is TGTGCCAGCAGACGATACTGGAACACTGAAGCTTTCTTT. It is translated as CASRRYWNTEAFF.

This clone was counted a few times. This rearrangement joins TRBV5-1 to TRBJ2-5; TRBD1 matches 7 bases. The germline V gene has CDR1 SGHRS and CDR2 YFSETQ. V shed 2 bases, J shed 5 bases, and the junction held 12 bases outside the gene matches. The CDR3 runs to 16 residues. The CDR3 DNA sequence: TGCGCCAGCAGCTTTACAGGGGTTGGGGGCTCGGAGACCCAGTACTTC. It yields the protein CASSFTGVGGSETQYF.

The rearrangement joins TRBV29-1 to TRBJ2-1; TRBD2 aligns across 8 bases. Germline V gives CDR1 SQVTM, CDR2 ANQGSEA. V lost 0 bases and J lost 5; bases outside the gene matches: 6. The CDR3 sequence is 15 residues long. CDR3: CSVEDPAGVHNEQFF. CDR3 bases: TGCAGCGTTGAAGATCCAGCGGGGGTTCACAATGAGCAGTTCTTC.

The table lists this clone with a few counts. The chain employs TRBV19 and TRBJ1-4, with no clear D. The germline V and J ends were trimmed by 6 bases and 7 bases, with 12 bases remaining between them. From germline, CDR1 is LNHDA and CDR2 SQIVND (reference sequence). The CDR3 is made up of 13 amino acids. The CDR3, as DNA: TGTGCCAGTAGCTCCCTACGGAGTGAAAAACTGTTTTTT. Translation gives CASSSLRSEKLFF.

This clone was recorded only once. The genes are TRBV18 and TRBJ2-5; no firm D call. Germline V lookup: CDR1 KGHSH, CDR2 LQKENI. Deletions cut 4 bases from V and 2 bases from J, with 8 bases between. The CDR3 has 13 residues. The CDR3 loop reads CASSQLLQETQYF. The CDR3 DNA is TGTGCCAGCTCACAGCTACTACAAGAGACCCAGTACTTC.

This chain uses TRBV6-1 with TRBJ1-2; D is perhaps TRBD1 (5 bases). CDR1 is MNHNS, CDR2 SASEGT, per germline. This CDR3 has 12 residues. V lost 5 bases and J lost 8, with 12 bases in between. CDR3 nucleotides: TGTGCCAGCAGTCAGGGCCACCGGGGCTACACCTTC. It translates to CASSQGHRGYTF.

The chain has TRBV11-2 and TRBJ2-2, with D possibly being TRBD2 (5 bases). This CDR3 is 15 amino acids long. Germline values: CDR1 SGHAT, CDR2 FQNNGV. Deletions cut 2 bases from V and 1 base from J, with 8 bases between. CDR3 in amino acids: CASSLNGENTGELFF. CDR3 in DNA: TGTGCCAGCAGCTTAAACGGGGAGAACACCGGGGAGCTGTTTTTT.

This clone showed up just a few times. This sequence joins TRBV19 and TRBJ2-1; TRBD2 matches at 12 bases. This CDR3 comprises 17 residues. Germline values: CDR1 LNHDA, CDR2 SQIVND (reference sequence). The V segment lost 1 base and the J segment 6 bases; nucleotides outside the gene matches: 7. CDR3 DNA sequence: TGTGCCAGTAGTATAGGGACTAGCGGGGTTTTGGGCAATGAGCAGTTCTTC. Translating it yields CASSIGTSGVLGNEQFF.